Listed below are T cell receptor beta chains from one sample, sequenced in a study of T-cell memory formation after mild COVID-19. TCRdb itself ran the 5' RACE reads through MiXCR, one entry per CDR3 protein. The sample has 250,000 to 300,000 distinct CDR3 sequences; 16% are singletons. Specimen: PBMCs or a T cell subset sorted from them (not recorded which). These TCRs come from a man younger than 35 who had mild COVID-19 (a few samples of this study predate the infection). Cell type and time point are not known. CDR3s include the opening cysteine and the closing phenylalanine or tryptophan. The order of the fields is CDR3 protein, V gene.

CASSFWTADTEAFF	TRBV6-5
CASSFSFTGELFF	TRBV12-3/TRBV12-4
CSVGQGPNEQFF	TRBV29-1
CSARDMRGGETQYF	TRBV20-1
CASSPPGRGPTDTQYF	TRBV18
CASSFSGAEAFF	TRBV11-2
CASSQDLAGSNTEAFF	TRBV4-2
CASSDRNRPLHF	TRBV2
CASSLSRGLGSNQPQHF	TRBV7-8
CAISEGIGQYF	TRBV10-3
CATGVWAAPEAFF	TRBV6-1
CASSLDRESSKGYTF	TRBV11-2
CASLNTDTQYF	TRBV28
CASSAGTSGGYEQYF	TRBV9
CASSTDPGQPQHF	TRBV7-3
CASSQGVKVGRYSNQPQHF	TRBV4-1
CASSPTGGFNEQYF	TRBV5-1
CASSQRGASTDTQYF	TRBV6-5
CAWEGTEASTDTQYF	TRBV30
CASTSGAGGSTDTQYF	TRBV7-2
CASGARADGANVLTF	TRBV6-5
CASSFGGAETQYF	TRBV12-3/TRBV12-4
CASSEGGTGPQETQYF	TRBV6-1
CARSAPSQETQYF	TRBV2
CASSQDRGTGGYGYTF	TRBV4-3
CASSLVYSSNQPQHF	TRBV6-5
CASSLAGGGGYTF	TRBV7-2
CASRVGRTSYGYTF	TRBV2
CASSYGSAATEAFF	TRBV6-5
CASSFRGGEETQYF	TRBV12-3/TRBV12-4
CASSPWAGEGTDTQYF	TRBV23-1
CASRKAGGLNEAFF	TRBV7-2
CATSDPSGYTQYF	TRBV24-1
CASSYDGTGANVLTF	TRBV6-6
CASSLFRGSDTNTGELFF	TRBV5-1
CASSLALGGTQPQHF	TRBV12-3/TRBV12-4
CASSPDRVTGELFF	TRBV5-1
CASSEQGSRMNTEAFF	TRBV2
CSATAAAHSYNSPLHF	TRBV20-1
CASSLAAGRNQPQHF	TRBV5-1
CASSARGPVGANVLTF	TRBV5-5
CASSSRTSGGVTGELFF	TRBV7-8